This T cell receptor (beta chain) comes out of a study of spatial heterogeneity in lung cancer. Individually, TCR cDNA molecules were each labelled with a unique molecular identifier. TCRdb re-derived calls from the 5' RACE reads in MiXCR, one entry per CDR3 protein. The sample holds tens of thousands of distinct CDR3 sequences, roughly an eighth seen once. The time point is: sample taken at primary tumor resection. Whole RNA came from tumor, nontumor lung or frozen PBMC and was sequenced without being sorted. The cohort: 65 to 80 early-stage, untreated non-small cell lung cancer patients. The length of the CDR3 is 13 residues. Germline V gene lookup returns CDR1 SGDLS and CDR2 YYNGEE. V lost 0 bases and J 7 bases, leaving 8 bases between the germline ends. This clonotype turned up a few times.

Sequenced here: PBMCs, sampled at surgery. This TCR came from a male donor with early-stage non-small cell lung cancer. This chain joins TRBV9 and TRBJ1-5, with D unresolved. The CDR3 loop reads CASSVGNNQPQHF. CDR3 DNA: TGTGCCAGCAGCGTAGGTAATAACCAGCCCCAGCATTTT.